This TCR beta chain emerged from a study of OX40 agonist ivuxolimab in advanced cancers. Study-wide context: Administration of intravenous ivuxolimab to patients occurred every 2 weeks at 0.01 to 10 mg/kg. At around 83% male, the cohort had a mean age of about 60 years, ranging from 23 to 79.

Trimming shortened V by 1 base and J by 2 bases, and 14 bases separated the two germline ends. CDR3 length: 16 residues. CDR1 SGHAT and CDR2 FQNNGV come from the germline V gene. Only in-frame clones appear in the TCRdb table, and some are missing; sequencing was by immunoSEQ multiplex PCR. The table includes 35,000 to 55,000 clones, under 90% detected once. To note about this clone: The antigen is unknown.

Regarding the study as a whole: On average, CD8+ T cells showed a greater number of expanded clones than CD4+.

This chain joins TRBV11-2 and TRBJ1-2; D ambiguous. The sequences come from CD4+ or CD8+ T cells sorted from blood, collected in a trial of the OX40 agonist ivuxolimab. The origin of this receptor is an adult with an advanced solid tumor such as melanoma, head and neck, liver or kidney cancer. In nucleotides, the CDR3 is TGTGCCAGCAGCTTAGTCCACGGCGGAACCAACTATGGCTACACCTTC. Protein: CASSLVHGGTNYGYTF.